The present TCR beta chain was sequenced within a study of T cells after posttransplantation cyclophosphamide. Whole-study findings and limits: TRB clonality was highly associated with recipient CMV seropositivity and reactivation. Later post-transplant blood repertoires were often dominated by donor CD8+ memory clones. Skin or GI-infiltrating T cells shared few TRB sequences with blood.

Cyclophosphamide on days +3 and +4 followed busulfan-fludarabine conditioning and a marrow graft. The protocol was immunoSEQ multiplex PCR, while the TCRdb copy is restricted to in-frame clones and leaves out a portion. The table includes about 3,300 clones, around 79% detected once. Comment on this clone: The antigen remains undetermined.

V was clipped by 0 bases and J by 0 bases, with 8 bases between them. From germline, CDR1 is SGHTS and CDR2 YDEGEE. CDR3 length equals 15 residues. The source material was PBMCs, sampled around 6 months after allogeneic stem cell transplant with posttransplant cyclophosphamide. This chain links TRBV5-8 with TRBJ2-3, with a possible D match to TRBD1 (6 bases). This TCR came from a male patient between 60 and 69 years old who received an allogeneic stem cell transplant from a related donor and was CMV-positive. A share of the T cells may be of graft donor origin. The CDR3 coding sequence is TGTGCCAGCAGCTTGGGACAGGAGAGCACAGATACGCAGTATTTT. Amino acids: CASSLGQESTDTQYF. The full variable domain, rest sourced from reference TRBV5-8 and TRBJ2-3, is EAGVTQSPTHLIKTRGQQATLRCSPISGHTSVYWYQQALGLGLQFLLWYDEGEERNRGNFPPRFSGRQFPNYSSELNVNALELEDSALYLCASSLGQESTDTQYFGPGTRLTVL.